The 24 T cell receptor beta chains in this list originate from one sample, sequenced in a study of regulatory T cells in long-lasting Graves disease. Specified time point: persistent/refractory GD, antithyroid drugs over 5 years with positive TRAb. PBMCs were the source of the RNA used for TCR sequencing. With iRepertoire HTBI primers and Arm-PCR of CDR3 regions, TCR beta libraries were built. TCRdb re-called the multiplex PCR reads with MiXCR, one entry per CDR3 protein. The sample holds some 440,000 distinct CDR3 sequences, around 20% seen once. The sample here was peripheral blood mononuclear cells (PBMCs), taken when the disease was refractory, from a patient treated with antithyroid drugs. Source of these receptors: a female donor with Graves disease.

The sample holds many counts of this clonotype. This chain uses TRBV7-8 with TRBJ2-7; 7 bases match TRBD1. CDR3 length: 14 residues. The V gene's germline CDR1 is SGHVS and CDR2 FQNEAQ. With V trimmed by 5 bases and J by 3 bases, 7 bases remained unmatched. CDR3 amino acids: CASSQTGQIYEQYF. The DNA for the CDR3 is TGTGCCAGCAGCCAAACGGGACAGATCTACGAGCAGTACTTC. Together with reference TRBV7-8 and TRBJ2-7, the CDR3 gives the full variable domain: GAGVSQSPRYKVAKRGQDVALRCDPISGHVSLFWYQQALGQGPEFLTYFQNEAQLDKSGLPSDRFFAERPEGSVSTLKIQRTQQEDSAVYLCASSQTGQIYEQYFGPGTRLTVT.

This clonotype has ten or more counts. V is TRBV7-3 and J is TRBJ1-1, with D perhaps TRBD1 (5 bases). Deletions cut 4 bases from V and 7 bases from J, with 13 bases between. The CDR3 is 13 amino acids. In germline, CDR1 is SGHTA, CDR2 FQGTGA. The CDR3 protein is CASSSGGESEAFF. The CDR3 bases are TGTGCCAGCAGCTCTGGGGGGGAAAGTGAAGCTTTCTTT.

The chain is built from TRBV14 and TRBJ2-5; 14 positions match TRBD2. The CDR3 is 19 amino acids. Germline V gene data show CDR1 as SGHDN and CDR2 as FVKESK. After removal of 2 bases from V and 4 bases from J, the junction contained 12 bases not matched to a gene. This chain's CDR3 is CASSQNPGLAGARRETQYF. The CDR3 bases are TGTGCCAGCAGCCAAAACCCGGGACTAGCGGGAGCCCGTAGAGAGACCCAGTACTTC.

This clonotype was detected ten times or more. The rearrangement joins TRBV7-2 to TRBJ2-2; 7 positions agree with TRBD1. This CDR3 is built from 15 residues. Germline CDR1 and CDR2: SGHTA and FQGNSA. The J segment lost 0 bases and the V segment lost 4 bases, leaving 2 bases of the junction unmatched. The CDR3 DNA sequence: TGTGCCAGCAGCTCCGGGACAGCGAACACCGGGGAGCTGTTTTTT. Protein: CASSSGTANTGELFF.

This clonotype was detected only a few times. The CDR3 DNA reads as TGTGCCTGGAGTTTGATCAAGGATTCACCCCTCCACTTT. It is translated as CAWSLIKDSPLHF. The chain couples TRBV30 to TRBJ1-6, with unresolved D. V lost 2 bases, J lost 8 bases, and 10 bases lay in between. CDR1 is GTSNPN, CDR2 SVGIG, per germline (reference sequence). The CDR3 extends over 13 amino acids.

J is TRBJ2-7 and V is TRBV5-1; 7 positions agree with TRBD1. Germline loops: CDR1 SGHRS, CDR2 YFSETQ. CDR3 size: 14 residues. After removal of 6 bases from V and 6 bases from J, the junction contained 12 bases not matched to a gene. As DNA, the CDR3 is TGCGCCAGCAAAGAAGGACAGGCCTCGGGCGAGCAGTACTTC. Amino acids: CASKEGQASGEQYF.

This clonotype has only a few counts. The rearrangement links TRBV7-9 to TRBJ2-7, with a possible D match to TRBD1 (6 bases). Germline V gives CDR1 SEHNR, CDR2 FQNEAQ (reference sequence). Trimming cost V 1 base and J 3 bases, with 16 bases left between them. The CDR3 is 16 residues long. This CDR3 reads CASSLDSLGRGYEQYF. The DNA for the CDR3 is TGTGCCAGCAGCTTAGATTCCCTAGGCAGGGGCTACGAGCAGTACTTC.

This clonotype was observed a few times. The chain is built from TRBV30 and TRBJ2-7; 7 positions agree with TRBD1. The CDR3 has 15 residues. Germline lookup yields CDR1 GTSNPN and CDR2 SVGIG (reference sequence). Trimming removed 3 bases from V and 3 bases from J; junction bases left unmatched: 11. The CDR3 DNA sequence: TGTGCCTGGAGCGATGACAGGGTAGACCTCTACGAGCAGTACTTC. This encodes CAWSDDRVDLYEQYF. Using reference TRBV30 and TRBJ2-7 for the parts outside the CDR3, the full variable domain is SQTIHQWPATLVQPVGSPLSLECTVEGTSNPNLYWYRQAAGRGLQLLFYSVGIGQISSEVPQNLSASRPQDRQFILSSKKLLLSDSGFYLCAWSDDRVDLYEQYFGPGTRLTVT.

This clonotype was detected a few times. This may come from a read error, since a much larger clone is one base off. The chain recombines TRBV7-8 with TRBJ1-4; weak D call: TRBD1 (5 bases). Per germline, CDR1 SGHVS and CDR2 FQNEAQ. Trimming removed 5 bases at V and 1 base at J, with 23 bases between. The CDR3 extends over 19 amino acids. The CDR3 is CASSIQPGRGRRTNEKLFF. The CDR3 DNA reads TGTGCCAGCAGCATTCAACCGGGACGGGGGAGGAGAACTAATGAAAAACTGTTTTTT.

The table lists this clonotype with many counts. V is TRBV18 and J is TRBJ2-7; the match to TRBD1 covers 8 bases. J gave up 8 bases and V 2 bases, and 11 bases lay outside the gene matches. The CDR3 has 15 amino acids. CDR1 is KGHSH and CDR2 is LQKENI in the germline V gene. CDR3 sequence reads: CASSPNIEAGGQQYF. The CDR3 DNA reads TGTGCCAGCTCACCAAACATCGAGGCAGGGGGCCAGCAGTACTTC. Supplemented by reference TRBV18 and TRBJ2-7, the full variable domain reads NAGVMQNPRHLVRRRGQEARLRCSPMKGHSHVYWYRQLPEEGLKFMVYLQKENIIDESGMPKERFSAEFPKEGPSILRIQQVVRGDSAAYFCASSPNIEAGGQQYFGPGTRLTVT.

This clonotype was found a few times. The CDR3 protein is CASSLYGGGPGANVLTF. CDR3 DNA sequence: TGTGCCAGCAGCTTATACGGGGGGGGGCCTGGGGCCAACGTCCTGACTTTC. The rearrangement uses TRBV7-9 and TRBJ2-6, with TRBD2 identical over 8 bases. Trimming at V came to 2 bases and at J to 2 bases, leaving 5 bases not matched to a gene. CDR1 is SEHNR and CDR2 is FQNEAQ in the germline V gene (reference sequence). The length of the CDR3 is 17 residues.

This clonotype was seen many times. This rearrangement joins TRBV2 to TRBJ1-1; D is undetermined. The length of the CDR3 is 13 residues. The ends were cut back, 5 bases at V and 11 bases at J, with 18 bases in the middle. In germline, CDR1 is SNHLY, CDR2 FYNNEI. The CDR3 region has the DNA TGTGCCAGCAGTTCCCACATCGGGGTCGAGGCTTTCTTT. This codes for CASSSHIGVEAFF.

V gene TRBV7-9 combines with J gene TRBJ2-7; D might be TRBD1 or TRBD2, each matching 5 bases. Trimming stripped 8 bases from V and 0 bases from J, with 17 bases between. From germline, CDR1 is SEHNR and CDR2 FQNEAQ (reference sequence). The CDR3 is made up of 15 amino acids. The CDR3 loop reads CASVPGPQSSYEQYF. CDR3 DNA: TGTGCCAGCGTACCGGGACCGCAGAGCTCCTACGAGCAGTACTTC.

This clonotype was observed many times. This chain uses TRBV28 with TRBJ2-7, with 8 bases aligning to TRBD1. J lost 5 bases, V lost 1 base, and 4 bases had no gene match. The CDR3 consists of 14 residues. CDR1 and CDR2 from the germline V gene are MDHEN and SYDVKM. Here the CDR3 reads CASSLFDRGHEQYF. Here the CDR3 DNA reads TGTGCCAGCAGTTTATTCGACAGGGGTCACGAGCAGTACTTC.

This clonotype appeared a few times. The V gene is TRBV6-1, the J gene TRBJ2-7; 7 bases line up with TRBD2. With 5 bases clipped from V and 9 bases from J, the junction kept 19 bases outside the gene matches. CDR1 and CDR2 (germline): MNHNS, SASEGT. The CDR3 is made up of 16 amino acids. In nucleotides, the CDR3 is TGTGCCAGCAGTCCCCTCGGGGGGACTACCGCAGTTGGGCAGTACTTC. It specifies CASSPLGGTTAVGQYF.

This clonotype was seen a few times. The V call is TRBV3-1, the J call TRBJ2-5, with TRBD2 matching over 11 bases. The V segment lost 1 base and the J segment 6 bases; nucleotides outside the gene matches: 10. The CDR3 contains 17 residues. The germline CDR1 and CDR2 sequences are LGHDT and YNNKEL (reference sequence). CDR3 residues: CASSQVYSGRAEQTQYF. CDR3 DNA: TGTGCCAGCAGCCAAGTATATAGCGGGAGGGCCGAACAGACCCAGTACTTC.

The sample holds a few counts of this clonotype. The genes are TRBV20-1 and TRBJ2-7; 7 bases agree with TRBD2. Germline values: CDR1 DFQATT, CDR2 SNEGSKA (reference sequence). Trimming cost V 4 bases and J 0 bases; bases outside gene matches: 0. There are 12 residues in the CDR3. This chain's CDR3 is CSAKRDSYEQYF. The CDR3 nucleotides are TGCAGTGCTAAGCGGGACTCCTACGAGCAGTACTTC.

This clonotype was counted at least ten times. The chain is built from TRBV27 and TRBJ1-1; no firm D call. The CDR3 spans 16 residues. Trimming removed 5 bases at V and 2 bases at J, with 18 bases between. CDR1 MNHEY and CDR2 SMNVEV come from the germline V gene (reference sequence). CDR3: CASSPPSKGVNTEAFF. The CDR3 DNA follows: TGTGCCAGCAGTCCCCCGTCGAAAGGCGTAAACACTGAAGCTTTCTTT.

The rearrangement uses TRBV12-3 or TRBV12-4 and TRBJ2-1; 9 positions agree with TRBD2. With 7 bases clipped from V and 6 bases from J, the junction kept 1 base outside the gene matches. This CDR3 has 12 residues. For the CDR3, the DNA is TGTGCCAGCATTAGCGGGAGCAATGAGCAGTTCTTC. Its protein product is CASISGSNEQFF.

This clonotype showed up many times. The chain carries TRBV11-1 and TRBJ2-7; TRBD2 matches 9 bases. Losses at the gene ends were 1 base for V and 4 bases for J; bases not matched to a gene: 8. Per germline, CDR1 SGHAT and CDR2 FQDESV (reference sequence). This CDR3 comprises 16 residues. The CDR3 DNA follows: TGTGCCAGCAGCTTAGATTCTGGACTAGCGCAATACGAGCAGTACTTC. Translating gives CASSLDSGLAQYEQYF.

In DNA, the CDR3 is TGTGCCAGCAGCTCGACTAGCGGGGGGGGCCAGCAGTACTTC. Translation: CASSSTSGGGQQYF. The chain carries TRBV7-3 and TRBJ2-5, with TRBD2 matching 14 bases. V was pared by 4 bases and J by 11 bases, with 6 bases of the junction left unmatched. CDR1 is SGHTA and CDR2 is FQGTGA in the germline V gene. The CDR3 covers 14 residues.

The chain recombines TRBV27 with TRBJ2-7; 10 nucleotides line up with TRBD1. The CDR3 is 17 residues long. Germline V gene data show CDR1 as MNHEY and CDR2 as SMNVEV (reference sequence). V was pared by 2 bases and J by 2 bases, with 9 bases of the junction left unmatched. The CDR3 here is CASSLLRTGGRPYEQYF. Written as DNA, the CDR3 is TGTGCCAGCAGTTTACTTAGGACAGGGGGACGTCCCTACGAGCAGTACTTC.

This clonotype was seen many times. V is TRBV27 and J is TRBJ1-6, with a tentative D call TRBD1 (5 bases). CDR3 length: 20 residues. Trimming left V 3 bases short and J 0 bases short, with 21 bases between. The germline V gene has CDR1 MNHEY and CDR2 SMNVEV (reference sequence). The CDR3 sequence: CASSLGLPGPLSSYNSPLHF. CDR3 bases: TGTGCCAGCAGTTTGGGGCTCCCAGGGCCCCTAAGCTCCTATAATTCACCCCTCCACTTT.

This clonotype was counted a few times. The V and J genes are TRBV7-9 and TRBJ2-3; 8 nucleotides match TRBD1. The CDR3 contains 16 residues. Trimming took 5 bases from V and 0 from J; bases not matched to a gene: 7. Germline CDR1 SEHNR, CDR2 FQNEAQ (reference sequence). The CDR3 region is CASSPPGTGSTDTQYF. CDR3 nucleotides: TGTGCCAGCAGCCCCCCCGGGACAGGCAGCACAGATACGCAGTATTTT.